The 23 T cell receptor beta chains given below trace back to one sample, sequenced in a study of Ad26.COV2.S vaccination and SARS-CoV-2 variants. TCRdb's table, derived via immunoSEQ multiplex PCR, lists solely in-frame clones and lacks some. The data show 350,000 to 400,000 clones, around nine tenths seen once. Noted treatment: 15 to 20 received Ad26.COV2.S at low or high dose, single or two shots; a few received placebo; per-sample allocation not given. Samples came from day 63 after the first vaccine or placebo injection. Here the sequenced sample was peripheral blood, taken in a trial of Ad26.COV2.S vaccine versus placebo. The receptors derive from a person between 18 and 65 years old who received the Ad26.COV2.S COVID-19 vaccine or a placebo.

This sequence joins TRBV19 and TRBJ2-1, with 9 bases identical to TRBD2. Germline CDR1 reads LNHDA; CDR2 reads SQIVND (reference sequence). The CDR3 is 12 amino acids. V dropped 6 bases and J dropped 7; count of bases not matched to a gene: 1. The CDR3 loop is CASRSGGNEQFF. CDR3 nucleotide sequence: TGTGCCAGTAGGAGCGGGGGGAATGAGCAGTTCTTC.

V is TRBV7-8 and J is TRBJ2-1, with no clear D. The germline V gene encodes CDR1 SGHVS and CDR2 FQNEAQ. V shed 5 bases and J shed 1 base, with 15 bases lying between them. The CDR3 has 16 amino acids. As DNA, the CDR3 is TGTGCCAGCAGCCCATGGCGAGTAAGGTCCTACAATGAGCAGTTCTTC. It encodes CASSPWRVRSYNEQFF.

V is TRBV7-8 and J is TRBJ2-5; the D gene is possibly TRBD1 (6 bases). V was clipped by 0 bases and J by 5 bases, with 13 bases between them. The CDR3 spans 15 residues. Germline V gives CDR1 SGHVS, CDR2 FQNEAQ. This CDR3 is CASSLAGAVPETQYF. CDR3 coding DNA: TGTGCCAGCAGCTTAGCGGGGGCGGTTCCCGAGACCCAGTACTTC.

The gene calls are TRBV6-2 or TRBV6-3 and TRBJ1-4; no firm D call. CDR3 length: 11 residues. Germline V CDR1 and CDR2: MNHEY, SVGEGT. Trimming took off 6 bases at V and 7 bases at J, with 6 bases between the two ends. CDR3 protein: CASSLTEKLFF. The CDR3 nucleotides are TGTGCCAGCAGCCTCACTGAAAAACTGTTTTTT.

The chain combines TRBV23-1 with TRBJ1-3; possible D gene TRBD1, 5 bases. TRBV23-1 is filed as an ORF, its function uncertain. The V end lost 8 bases, the J end lost 2 bases, and 16 bases lay between the germline ends. The CDR3 covers 15 residues. The CDR3 sequence is CASFTGRVTGNTIYF. The CDR3 coding sequence is TGCGCCAGCTTCACAGGTCGAGTAACTGGAAACACCATATATTTT.

The V and J genes are TRBV11-2 and TRBJ2-7; possible D gene TRBD2, 5 bases. Trimming cost V 1 base and J 7 bases, with 8 bases left between them. Per germline, CDR1 SGHAT and CDR2 FQNNGV. This CDR3 contains 12 residues. The CDR3 region is CASSLAGWEQYF. The CDR3 DNA is TGTGCCAGCAGCTTAGCGGGATGGGAGCAGTACTTC. The whole variable domain, remainder taken from reference TRBV11-2 and TRBJ2-7, is EAGVAQSPRYKIIEKRQSVAFWCNPISGHATLYWYQQILGQGPKLLIQFQNNGVVDDSQLPKDRFSAERLKGVDSTLKIQPAKLEDSAVYLCASSLAGWEQYFGPGTRLTVT.

V and J are TRBV7-2 and TRBJ2-5; possibly TRBD1 or TRBD2 for D (6 bases each). The germline gives CDR1 SGHTA, CDR2 FQGNSA. Trimming removed 5 bases at V and 5 bases at J, with 12 bases between. CDR3 length: 13 residues. The CDR3 spells CASSVGGGETQYF. The CDR3 DNA follows: TGTGCCAGCAGCGTCGGGGGCGGGGAGACCCAGTACTTC. The full variable domain, its missing parts supplied by reference TRBV7-2 and TRBJ2-5, is GAGVSQSPSNKVTEKGKDVELRCDPISGHTALYWYRQSLGQGLEFLIYFQGNSAPDKSGLPSDRFSAERTGGSVSTLTIQRTQQEDSAVYLCASSVGGGETQYFGPGTRLLVL.

The V call is TRBV6-5, the J call TRBJ1-2; D unclear. With 4 bases removed from V and 4 bases from J, the gap between germline ends came to 13 bases. CDR1 is MNHEY, CDR2 SVGAGI, per germline. The CDR3 is 14 amino acids. CDR3 protein: CASSSTQSSYGYTF. CDR3 DNA: TGTGCCAGCAGTTCTACCCAGTCCAGCTATGGCTACACCTTC.

V usage is TRBV5-1 and J usage is TRBJ1-2; TRBD1 is a possible D gene (5 bases). The CDR3 has 11 amino acids. Germline CDR1 and CDR2: SGHRS and YFSETQ. The V end was cut by 5 bases, the J end by 8 bases, with 10 bases between. The CDR3 loop reads CASRTGTGYTF. The CDR3 region has the DNA TGCGCCAGCAGAACCGGGACCGGCTACACCTTC.

The chain combines TRBV19 with TRBJ1-5; D unresolved. CDR1 LNHDA and CDR2 SQIVND come from the germline V gene (reference sequence). Trimming left V 3 bases short and J 5 bases short, with 11 bases between. The CDR3 loop spans 14 amino acids. CDR3 coding DNA: TGTGCCAGTAGTATTCTACCTTATGATCAGCCCCAGCATTTT. It translates to CASSILPYDQPQHF.

The chain has TRBV3-1 (or the pseudogene TRBV3-2) and TRBJ1-3, with unresolved D. Deletions cut 4 bases from V and 4 bases from J, with 8 bases between. This CDR3 has 13 residues. Germline CDR1 is LGHDT and CDR2 is YNNKEL (reference sequence). CDR3 sequence reads: CASSPYNGNTIYF. In DNA, the CDR3 is TGTGCCAGCAGCCCGTATAACGGAAACACCATATATTTT.

The chain employs TRBV5-1 and TRBJ1-4, with a tentative D call TRBD1 (5 bases). Trimming shortened V by 4 bases and J by 5 bases, and 15 bases separated the two germline ends. Germline CDR1 reads SGHRS; CDR2 reads YFSETQ. CDR3 length: 15 residues. Here the CDR3 DNA reads TGCGCCAGCAGCATGGGCCAGGGCACGAATGAAAAACTGTTTTTT. It yields the protein CASSMGQGTNEKLFF.

The gene calls are TRBV28 and TRBJ2-7; 8 nucleotides align to TRBD2. This CDR3 spans 14 amino acids. CDR1 MDHEN and CDR2 SYDVKM come from the germline V gene. V trimming: 5 bases; J trimming: 3 bases; junction bases outside the gene matches: 6. CDR3 sequence (DNA): TGTGCCAGCAGTCCCCCCGGGACTAGCTACGAGCAGTACTTC. Its translation is CASSPPGTSYEQYF.

The chain joins TRBV6-6 to TRBJ1-5; a weak D match, TRBD1 (5 bases). Trimming took 7 bases from V and 5 from J, leaving 15 bases between them. From germline, CDR1 is MNHNY and CDR2 SVGAGI (reference sequence). The CDR3 length is 14 residues. The CDR3 nucleotides are TGTGCCAGCACCGACGGACATACTGATCAGCCCCAGCATTTT. Translated, it gives CASTDGHTDQPQHF.

This clone was detected only a few times. The chain carries TRBV20-1 and TRBJ2-5; 7 bases line up with TRBD1. This CDR3 is 15 amino acids long. After removal of 3 bases from V and 4 bases from J, the junction contained 11 bases not matched to a gene. The V gene's germline CDR1 is DFQATT and CDR2 SNEGSKA (reference sequence). This chain's CDR3 is CSASGTGVVAETQYF. The CDR3 nucleotides are TGCAGTGCTAGTGGAACAGGGGTTGTGGCAGAGACCCAGTACTTC.

This clone was seen more than once but under ten times. J is TRBJ2-3 and V is TRBV10-2, with 11 bases lining up with TRBD2. The length of the CDR3 is 17 residues. Germline CDR1 is WSHSY and CDR2 is SAAADI. V shed 7 bases and J 2 bases; nucleotides not matched to a gene: 11. The CDR3 region is CASNSGTSGPPTDTQYF. For the CDR3, the DNA is TGCGCCAGCAATTCCGGGACTAGCGGCCCCCCCACAGATACGCAGTATTTT.

This sequence joins TRBV29-1 and TRBJ2-2; D unresolved. V shed 4 bases and J shed 0 bases, with 9 bases lying between them. Germline lookup yields CDR1 SQVTM and CDR2 ANQGSEA. This CDR3 has 14 amino acids. The CDR3 coding sequence is TGCAGCGTTGGTCACCACACGAACACCGGGGAGCTGTTTTTT. Translating it yields CSVGHHTNTGELFF.

This clone was observed at least ten times. The rearrangement links TRBV2 to TRBJ1-2; no clear D. Deletions cut 7 bases from V and 6 bases from J, with 9 bases between. The germline V gene encodes CDR1 SNHLY and CDR2 FYNNEI. This CDR3 is built from 11 residues. CDR3 nucleotides: TGTGCCAGCAACAACCCGGATGGCTACACCTTC. As protein: CASNNPDGYTF.

The genes are TRBV2 and TRBJ2-3, with TRBD2 identical over 9 bases. The CDR3 loop spans 14 amino acids. Germline CDR1 reads SNHLY; CDR2 reads FYNNEI. After removal of 8 bases from V and 2 bases from J, the junction contained 5 bases not matched to a gene. The CDR3 region is CASRRLAVTDTQYF. The CDR3 DNA follows: TGTGCCAGCCGCCGACTAGCGGTCACAGATACGCAGTATTTT. Full variable domain (outside the CDR3, taken from reference TRBV2 and TRBJ2-3): EPEVTQTPSHQVTQMGQEVILRCVPISNHLYFYWYRQILGQKVEFLVSFYNNEISEKSEIFDDQFSVERPDGSNFTLKIRSTKLEDSAMYFCASRRLAVTDTQYFGPGTRLTVL.

The chain couples TRBV6-5 to TRBJ2-7, with D perhaps matching TRBD1 (5 bases). Germline CDR1 MNHEY, CDR2 SVGAGI. V dropped 4 bases and J dropped 2 bases, with 9 bases sitting between them. The CDR3 extends over 13 amino acids. The CDR3 nucleotides read TGTGCCAGCAGTTGGGGCGCCCCCTACGAGCAGTACTTC. It yields the protein CASSWGAPYEQYF.

The CDR3 is CASATGDEGQYF. The CDR3 DNA sequence: TGCGCCAGCGCAACCGGGGACGAAGGGCAGTACTTC. The V call is TRBV5-1, the J call TRBJ2-7; D tentatively fits TRBD1 or TRBD2 (5 bases each). With 7 bases removed from V and 9 bases from J, the gap between germline ends came to 17 bases. Germline V gives CDR1 SGHRS, CDR2 YFSETQ. The CDR3 contains 12 residues. Combining the CDR3 with reference TRBV5-1 and TRBJ2-7 gives the whole variable domain KAGVTQTPRYLIKTRGQQVTLSCSPISGHRSVSWYQQTPGQGLQFLFEYFSETQRNKGNFPGRFSGRQFSNSRSEMNVSTLELGDSALYLCASATGDEGQYFGPGTRLTVT.

The chain combines TRBV7-2 with TRBJ1-5; 9 nucleotides align to TRBD1. V dropped 5 bases and J dropped 7; count of bases not matched to a gene: 6. This CDR3 has 14 residues. The germline V gene has CDR1 SGHTA and CDR2 FQGNSA. In DNA form, the CDR3 reads TGTGCCAGCAGCACCGGGACAGGGAACCAGCCCCAGCATTTT. Translating gives CASSTGTGNQPQHF. The complete variable domain, with remaining parts taken from reference TRBV7-2 and TRBJ1-5, reads GAGVSQSPSNKVTEKGKDVELRCDPISGHTALYWYRQSLGQGLEFLIYFQGNSAPDKSGLPSDRFSAERTGGSVSTLTIQRTQQEDSAVYLCASSTGTGNQPQHFGDGTRLSIL.

V usage is TRBV4-1 and J usage is TRBJ1-4; no reliable D call. Trimming cost V 0 bases and J 0 bases, with 5 bases left between them. The CDR3 sequence is 15 residues long. Germline loops: CDR1 MGHRA, CDR2 YSYEKL. The DNA of the CDR3 is TGCGCCAGCAGCCAAGACCAAGCAACTAATGAAAAACTGTTTTTT. This encodes CASSQDQATNEKLFF.